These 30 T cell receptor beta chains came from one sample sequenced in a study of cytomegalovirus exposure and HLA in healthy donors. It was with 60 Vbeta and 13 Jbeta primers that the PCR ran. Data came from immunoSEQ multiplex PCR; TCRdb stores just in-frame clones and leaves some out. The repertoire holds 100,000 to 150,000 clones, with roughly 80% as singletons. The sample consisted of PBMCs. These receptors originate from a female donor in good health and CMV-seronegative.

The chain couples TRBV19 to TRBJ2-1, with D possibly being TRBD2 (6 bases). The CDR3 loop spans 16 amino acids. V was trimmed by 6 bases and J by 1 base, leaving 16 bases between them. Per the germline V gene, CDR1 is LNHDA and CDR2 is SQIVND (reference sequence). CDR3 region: CASSYTRRESYNEQFF. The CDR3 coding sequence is TGTGCCAGTAGCTACACTAGGAGGGAATCCTACAATGAGCAGTTCTTC. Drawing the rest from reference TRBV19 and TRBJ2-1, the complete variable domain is DGGITQSPKYLFRKEGQNVTLSCEQNLNHDAMYWYRQDPGQGLRLIYYSQIVNDFQKGDIAEGYSVSREKKESFPLTVTSAQKNPTAFYLCASSYTRRESYNEQFFGPGTRLTVL.

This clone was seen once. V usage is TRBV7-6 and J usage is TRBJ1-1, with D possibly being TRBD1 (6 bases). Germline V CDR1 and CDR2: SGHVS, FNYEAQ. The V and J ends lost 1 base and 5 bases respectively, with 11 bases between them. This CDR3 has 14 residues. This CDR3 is CASSLGSQGTEAFF. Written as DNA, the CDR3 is TGTGCCAGCAGCTTAGGCAGCCAGGGGACTGAAGCTTTCTTT.

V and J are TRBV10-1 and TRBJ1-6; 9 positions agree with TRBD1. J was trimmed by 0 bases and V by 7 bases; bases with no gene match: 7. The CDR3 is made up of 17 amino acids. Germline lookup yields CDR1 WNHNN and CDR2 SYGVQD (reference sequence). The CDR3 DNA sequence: TGCGCCAGCATCGGGGACAGGGAGAGCTCCTATAATTCACCCCTCCACTTT. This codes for CASIGDRESSYNSPLHF.

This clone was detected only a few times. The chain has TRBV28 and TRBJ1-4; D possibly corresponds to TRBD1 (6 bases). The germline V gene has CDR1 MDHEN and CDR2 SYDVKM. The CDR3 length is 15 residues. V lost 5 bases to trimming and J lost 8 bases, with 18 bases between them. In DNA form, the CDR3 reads TGTGCCAGCAGTCCCCCCGGGACATTGGACGAAAAACTGTTTTTT. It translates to CASSPPGTLDEKLFF. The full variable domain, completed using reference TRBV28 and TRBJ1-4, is DVKVTQSSRYLVKRTGEKVFLECVQDMDHENMFWYRQDPGLGLRLIYFSYDVKMKEKGDIPEGYSVSREKKERFSLILESASTNQTSMYLCASSPPGTLDEKLFFGSGTQLSVL.

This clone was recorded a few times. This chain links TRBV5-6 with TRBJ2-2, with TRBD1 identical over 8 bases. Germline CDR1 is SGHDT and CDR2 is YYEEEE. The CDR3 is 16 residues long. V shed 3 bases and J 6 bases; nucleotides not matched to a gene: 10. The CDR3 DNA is TGTGCCAGCAGCTCCCTCGGACAGGGCGGGGCCGGGGAGCTGTTTTTT. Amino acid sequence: CASSSLGQGGAGELFF.

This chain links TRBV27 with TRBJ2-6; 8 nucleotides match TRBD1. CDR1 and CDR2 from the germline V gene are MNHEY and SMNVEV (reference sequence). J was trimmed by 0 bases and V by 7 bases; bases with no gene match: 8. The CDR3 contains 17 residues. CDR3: CASTRDRQASGANVLTF. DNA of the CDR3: TGTGCCAGCACCAGGGACAGGCAGGCCTCTGGGGCCAACGTCCTGACTTTC.

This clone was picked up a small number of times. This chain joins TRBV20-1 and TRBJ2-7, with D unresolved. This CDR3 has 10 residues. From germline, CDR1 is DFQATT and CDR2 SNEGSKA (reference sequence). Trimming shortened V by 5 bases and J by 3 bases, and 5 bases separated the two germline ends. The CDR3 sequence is CSASSYEQYF. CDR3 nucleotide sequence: TGCAGTGCTTCCAGCTACGAGCAGTACTTC.

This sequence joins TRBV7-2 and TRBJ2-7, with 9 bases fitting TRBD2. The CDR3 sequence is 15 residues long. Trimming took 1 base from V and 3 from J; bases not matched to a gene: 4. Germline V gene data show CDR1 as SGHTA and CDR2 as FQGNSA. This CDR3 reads CASSLGGTSSYEQYF. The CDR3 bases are TGTGCCAGCAGCTTAGGTGGGACTAGCAGCTACGAGCAGTACTTC.

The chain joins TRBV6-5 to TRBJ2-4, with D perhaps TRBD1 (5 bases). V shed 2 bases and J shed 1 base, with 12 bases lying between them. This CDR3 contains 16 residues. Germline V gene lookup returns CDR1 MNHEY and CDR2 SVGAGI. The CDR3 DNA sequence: TGTGCCAGCAGTTACGTTCGGCAGGGCGCCAAAAACATTCAGTACTTC. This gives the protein CASSYVRQGAKNIQYF.

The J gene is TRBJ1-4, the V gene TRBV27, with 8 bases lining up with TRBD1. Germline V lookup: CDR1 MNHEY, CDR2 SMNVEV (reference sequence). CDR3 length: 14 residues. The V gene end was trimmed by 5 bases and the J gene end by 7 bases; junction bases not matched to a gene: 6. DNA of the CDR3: TGTGCCAGCAGTAGGTTACAGGGGGGTGAAAAACTGTTTTTT. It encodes CASSRLQGGEKLFF. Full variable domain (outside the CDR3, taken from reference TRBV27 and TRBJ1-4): EAQVTQNPRYLITVTGKKLTVTCSQNMNHEYMSWYRQDPGLGLRQIYYSMNVEVTDKGDVPEGYKVSRKEKRNFPLILESPSPNQTSLYFCASSRLQGGEKLFFGSGTQLSVL.

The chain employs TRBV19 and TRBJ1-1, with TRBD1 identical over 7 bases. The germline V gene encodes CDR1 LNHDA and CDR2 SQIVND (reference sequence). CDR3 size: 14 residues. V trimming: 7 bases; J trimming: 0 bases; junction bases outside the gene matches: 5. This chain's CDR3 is CASKGTAMNTEAFF. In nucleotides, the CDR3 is TGTGCCAGTAAGGGGACAGCAATGAACACTGAAGCTTTCTTT.

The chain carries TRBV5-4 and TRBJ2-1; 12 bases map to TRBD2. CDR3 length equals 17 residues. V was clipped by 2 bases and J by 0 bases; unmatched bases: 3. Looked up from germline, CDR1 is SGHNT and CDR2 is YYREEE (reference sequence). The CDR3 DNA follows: TGTGCCAGCAGCTTTTCGACTAGCGGGAGCTCCTACAATGAGCAGTTCTTC. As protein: CASSFSTSGSSYNEQFF.

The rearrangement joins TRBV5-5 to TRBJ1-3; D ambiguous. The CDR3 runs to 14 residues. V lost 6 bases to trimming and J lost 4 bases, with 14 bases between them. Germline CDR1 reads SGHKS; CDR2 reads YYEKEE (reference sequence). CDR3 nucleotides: TGTGCCAGCATAGTTGGAGGGCCGGGAAACACCATATATTTT. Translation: CASIVGGPGNTIYF.

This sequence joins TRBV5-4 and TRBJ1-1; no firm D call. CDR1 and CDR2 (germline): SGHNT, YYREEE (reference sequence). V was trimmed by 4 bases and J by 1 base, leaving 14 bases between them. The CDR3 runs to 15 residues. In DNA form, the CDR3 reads TGTGCCAGCAGCGCCCCCGTAAGCGGGAACACTGAAGCTTTCTTT. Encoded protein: CASSAPVSGNTEAFF.

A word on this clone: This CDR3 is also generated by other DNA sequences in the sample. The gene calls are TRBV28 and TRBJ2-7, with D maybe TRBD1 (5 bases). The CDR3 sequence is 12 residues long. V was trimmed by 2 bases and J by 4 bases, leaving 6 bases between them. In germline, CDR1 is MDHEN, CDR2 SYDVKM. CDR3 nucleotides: TGTGCCAGCAGTTTACAGGGTTACGAGCAGTACTTC. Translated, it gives CASSLQGYEQYF.

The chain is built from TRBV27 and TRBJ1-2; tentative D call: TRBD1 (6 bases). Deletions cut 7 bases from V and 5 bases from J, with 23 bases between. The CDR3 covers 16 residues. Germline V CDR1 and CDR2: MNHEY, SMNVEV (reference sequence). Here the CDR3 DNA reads TGTGCCAGCACCCAACAGGGTTATCATCCGGAGTATGGCTACACCTTC. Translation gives CASTQQGYHPEYGYTF.

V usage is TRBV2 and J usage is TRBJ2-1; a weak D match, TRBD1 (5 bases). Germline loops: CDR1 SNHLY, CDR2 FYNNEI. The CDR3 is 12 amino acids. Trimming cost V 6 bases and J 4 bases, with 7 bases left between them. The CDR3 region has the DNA TGTGCCAGCAGCGACAGATACAATGAGCAGTTCTTC. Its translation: CASSDRYNEQFF.

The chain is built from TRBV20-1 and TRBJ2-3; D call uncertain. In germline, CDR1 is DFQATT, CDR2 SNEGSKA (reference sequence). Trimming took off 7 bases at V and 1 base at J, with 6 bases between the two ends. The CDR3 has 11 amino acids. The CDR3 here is CSVPGTDTQYF. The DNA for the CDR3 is TGCAGTGTTCCGGGCACAGATACGCAGTATTTT.

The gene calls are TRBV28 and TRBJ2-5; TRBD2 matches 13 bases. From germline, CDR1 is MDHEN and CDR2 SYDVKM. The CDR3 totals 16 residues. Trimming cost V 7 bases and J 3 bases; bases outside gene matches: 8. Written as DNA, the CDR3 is TGTGCCAGCACCCCTAGGACTAGCGGGAGTGAAGAGACCCAGTACTTC. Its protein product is CASTPRTSGSEETQYF.

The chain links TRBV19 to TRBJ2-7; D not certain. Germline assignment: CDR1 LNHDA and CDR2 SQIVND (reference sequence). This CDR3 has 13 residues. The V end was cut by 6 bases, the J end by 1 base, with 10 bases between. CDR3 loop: CASSQAPSYEQYF. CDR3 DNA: TGTGCCAGTAGCCAGGCTCCATCCTACGAGCAGTACTTC.

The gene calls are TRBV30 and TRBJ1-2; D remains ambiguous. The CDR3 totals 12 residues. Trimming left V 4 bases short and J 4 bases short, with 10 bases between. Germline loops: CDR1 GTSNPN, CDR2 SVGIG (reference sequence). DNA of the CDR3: TGTGCCTGGACAGACAACTTCTATGGCTACACCTTC. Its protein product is CAWTDNFYGYTF.

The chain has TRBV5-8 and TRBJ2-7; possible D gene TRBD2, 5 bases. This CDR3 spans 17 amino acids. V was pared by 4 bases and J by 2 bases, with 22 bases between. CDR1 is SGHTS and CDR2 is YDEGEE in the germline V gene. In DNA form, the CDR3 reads TGTGCCAGCAGCCCCCGTAGCCCGGTGAGGGCCACCTACGAGCAGTACTTC. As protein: CASSPRSPVRATYEQYF.

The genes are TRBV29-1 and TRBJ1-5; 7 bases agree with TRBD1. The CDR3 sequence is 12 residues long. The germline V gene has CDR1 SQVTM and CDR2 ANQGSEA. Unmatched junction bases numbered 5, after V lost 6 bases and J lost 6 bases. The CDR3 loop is CSVQQGGQPQHF. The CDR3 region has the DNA TGCAGCGTGCAGCAGGGGGGTCAGCCCCAGCATTTT. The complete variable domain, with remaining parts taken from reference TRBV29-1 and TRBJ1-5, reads SAVISQKPSRDICQRGTSLTIQCQVDSQVTMMFWYRQQPGQSLTLIATANQGSEATYESGFVIDKFPISRPNLTFSTLTVSNMSPEDSSIYLCSVQQGGQPQHFGDGTRLSIL.

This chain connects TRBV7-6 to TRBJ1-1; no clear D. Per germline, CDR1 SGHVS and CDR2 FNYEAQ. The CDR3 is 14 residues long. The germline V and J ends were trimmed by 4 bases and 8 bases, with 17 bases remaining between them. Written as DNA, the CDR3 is TGTGCCAGCAGCTCCGACACCACGGGGAGGGAAGCTTTCTTT. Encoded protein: CASSSDTTGREAFF.

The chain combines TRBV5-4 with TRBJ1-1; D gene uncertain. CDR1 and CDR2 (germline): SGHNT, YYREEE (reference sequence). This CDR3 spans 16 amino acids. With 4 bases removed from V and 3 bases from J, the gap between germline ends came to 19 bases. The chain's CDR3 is CASSPGGSWEDTEAFF. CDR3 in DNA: TGTGCCAGCAGCCCAGGAGGGTCCTGGGAGGACACTGAAGCTTTCTTT.

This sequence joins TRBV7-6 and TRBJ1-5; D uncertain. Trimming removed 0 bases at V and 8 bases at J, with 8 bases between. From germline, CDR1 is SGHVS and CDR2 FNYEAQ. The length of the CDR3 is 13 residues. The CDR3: CASSLAVREPQHF. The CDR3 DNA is TGTGCCAGCAGCTTAGCGGTACGGGAGCCCCAGCATTTT.

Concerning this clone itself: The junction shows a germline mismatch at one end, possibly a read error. The CDR3 region is CSVGTSGSYEQHF. The CDR3 DNA sequence: TGCAGCGTTGGGACTAGCGGCTCCTACGAGCAGCACTTC. J is TRBJ2-7 and V is TRBV29-1; TRBD2 agrees at 10 bases. This CDR3 region has 13 residues. Germline V gene lookup returns CDR1 SQVTM and CDR2 ANQGSEA.

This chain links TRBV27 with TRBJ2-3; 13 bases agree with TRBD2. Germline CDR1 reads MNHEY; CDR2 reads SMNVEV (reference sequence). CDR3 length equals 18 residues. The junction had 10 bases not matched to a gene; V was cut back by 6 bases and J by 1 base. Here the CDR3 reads CASSSIFGTSGGTDTQYF. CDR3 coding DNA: TGTGCCAGCAGCTCAATATTCGGGACTAGCGGGGGCACAGATACGCAGTATTTT.

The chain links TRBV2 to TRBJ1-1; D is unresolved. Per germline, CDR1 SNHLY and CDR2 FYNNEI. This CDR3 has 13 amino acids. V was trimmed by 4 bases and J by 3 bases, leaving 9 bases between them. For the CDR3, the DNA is TGTGCCAGCAGTGTTCGGGTGGACACTGAAGCTTTCTTT. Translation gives CASSVRVDTEAFF.

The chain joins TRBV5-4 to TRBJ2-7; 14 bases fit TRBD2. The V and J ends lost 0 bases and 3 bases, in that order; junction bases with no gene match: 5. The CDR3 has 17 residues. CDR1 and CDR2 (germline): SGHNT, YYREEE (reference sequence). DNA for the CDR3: TGTGCCAGCAGCTTGGACGGGACTAGCGGGAGTGGCTACGAGCAGTACTTC. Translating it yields CASSLDGTSGSGYEQYF.